This passage covers 24 T cell receptor beta chains from one sample sequenced in a study of blood T cell repertoires in COVID-19. Some clones are missing from TCRdb's copy, which holds only in-frame ones; the method was immunoSEQ multiplex PCR. Of 200,000 to 300,000 clones in the sample, roughly 88% were seen once. The sample was PBMCs or T cells enriched from blood (not recorded which). The receptors shown here come from a woman in her thirties or forties with acute COVID-19.

The genes are TRBV2 and TRBJ1-2; D gene unclear. The CDR3 runs 12 residues. Germline values: CDR1 SNHLY, CDR2 FYNNEI. Between the trimmed V and J ends, which lost 6 bases and 8 bases, there was a span of 13 bases. CDR3 DNA: TGTGCCAGCAGCCCATACACCACCGGCTACACCTTC. Residues: CASSPYTTGYTF.

The chain couples TRBV19 to TRBJ1-4; unclear D gene. The V end was cut by 10 bases, the J end by 2 bases, with 14 bases between. CDR3 length equals 14 residues. The V gene's germline CDR1 is LNHDA and CDR2 SQIVND (reference sequence). The CDR3 nucleotides are TGTGCCACCTTAGGTCGGAGCACTAATGAAAAACTGTTTTTT. Translation gives CATLGRSTNEKLFF.

The chain uses TRBV6-2 or TRBV6-3 and TRBJ2-2; possible D gene TRBD2, 5 bases. CDR3 length equals 17 residues. Deletions cut 2 bases from V and 3 bases from J, with 16 bases between. Germline lookup yields CDR1 MNHEY and CDR2 SVGEGT. CDR3 in amino acids: CASSYGPRGRDTGELFF. The CDR3 DNA sequence: TGTGCCAGCAGTTACGGTCCCCGGGGAAGGGACACCGGGGAGCTGTTTTTT.

The chain recombines TRBV7-8 with TRBJ2-2; possibly TRBD2 for D (7 bases). CDR3 length: 17 residues. V was shortened by 4 bases and J by 5 bases, with 20 bases between the two germline ends. Germline values: CDR1 SGHVS, CDR2 FQNEAQ. The DNA for the CDR3 is TGTGCCAGCAGCTCCGAGAGGGGGAGGGCCAAGACCGGGGAGCTGTTTTTT. This sequence encodes CASSSERGRAKTGELFF.

The chain joins TRBV29-1 to TRBJ1-2; 7 nucleotides agree with TRBD1. The CDR3 is 14 residues long. With V trimmed by 3 bases and J by 7 bases, 11 bases remained unmatched. From germline, CDR1 is SQVTM and CDR2 ANQGSEA. CDR3 loop: CSVEVAGGLGGYTF. The CDR3 nucleotides are TGCAGCGTTGAGGTCGCAGGGGGTCTCGGTGGCTACACCTTC.

This chain uses TRBV2 with TRBJ1-1; no definite D call. Germline V gives CDR1 SNHLY, CDR2 FYNNEI. This CDR3 has 14 amino acids. Trimming took off 7 bases at V and 3 bases at J, with 15 bases between the two ends. The CDR3 nucleotides read TGTGCCAGCATTTTAAGGCCCGGGTACACTGAAGCTTTCTTT. Translation: CASILRPGYTEAFF.

This clone was detected once. This sequence joins TRBV11-3 and TRBJ1-2; TRBD1 matches 8 bases. Germline V gives CDR1 SGHNT, CDR2 YENEEA. With V trimmed by 5 bases and J by 6 bases, 14 bases remained unmatched. This CDR3 region has 16 residues. Here the CDR3 DNA reads TGTGCCAGCAGCCGCAACCCGCAGGGGGCGCCTGATGGCTACACCTTC. This encodes CASSRNPQGAPDGYTF.

This rearrangement joins TRBV24-1 to TRBJ2-1, with 7 positions matching TRBD2. The CDR3 sequence is 14 residues long. The junction had 6 bases not matched to a gene; V was cut back by 7 bases and J by 4 bases. CDR1 is KGHDR, CDR2 SFDVKD, per germline. The CDR3 coding sequence is TGTGCCACCAGGGGTAGCGGGCAGTACAATGAGCAGTTCTTC. It yields the protein CATRGSGQYNEQFF.

This chain uses TRBV15 with TRBJ1-6, with TRBD1 as a possible D gene (5 bases). Per the germline V gene, CDR1 is LNHNV and CDR2 is YYDKDF (reference sequence). Trimming stripped 7 bases from V and 10 bases from J, with 14 bases between. The CDR3 spans 13 residues. Here the CDR3 reads CATTGGNGSPLHF. The CDR3 DNA is TGTGCCACCACCGGGGGGAACGGGTCACCCCTCCACTTT.

The chain has TRBV5-8 and TRBJ1-5, with D unresolved. Trimming stripped 3 bases from V and 4 bases from J, with 8 bases between. The germline V gene encodes CDR1 SGHTS and CDR2 YDEGEE. The CDR3 runs to 13 residues. In nucleotides, the CDR3 is TGTGCCAGCAGCTGGAGACCTAATCAGCCCCAGCATTTT. Protein sequence: CASSWRPNQPQHF.

The chain uses TRBV9 and TRBJ2-7, with TRBD1 matching over 8 bases. After removal of 4 bases from V and 5 bases from J, the junction contained 11 bases not matched to a gene. Germline loops: CDR1 SGDLS, CDR2 YYNGEE. The CDR3 loop spans 15 amino acids. In DNA, the CDR3 is TGTGCCAGCAGCCGAGACGGACAGGGAGTCCACGAGCAGTACTTC. Its protein is CASSRDGQGVHEQYF.

CDR3 residues: CAIRSGEISGNTIYF. The CDR3 DNA sequence: TGTGCCATTAGATCCGGGGAGATCTCTGGAAACACCATATATTTT. The chain couples TRBV10-3 to TRBJ1-3; D is ambiguous. The CDR3 consists of 15 residues. Trimming stripped 9 bases from V and 0 bases from J, with 15 bases between. CDR1 is ENHRY, CDR2 SYGVKD, per germline.

This chain joins TRBV5-1 and TRBJ1-2, with a tentative D call TRBD1 (5 bases). This CDR3 is built from 15 residues. Germline loops: CDR1 SGHRS, CDR2 YFSETQ. The V and J ends lost 4 bases and 8 bases respectively, with 21 bases between them. In DNA, the CDR3 is TGCGCCAGCAGCATAGGCCGCGGGGGGACGGGCGGCTACACCTTC. It specifies CASSIGRGGTGGYTF.

The chain is built from TRBV5-5 and TRBJ2-3; 7 bases align to TRBD2. The CDR3 contains 15 residues. V gave up 7 bases and J gave up 6 bases; unmatched junction bases: 14. From germline, CDR1 is SGHKS and CDR2 YYEKEE (reference sequence). The CDR3 DNA follows: TGTGCCAGCCGGGAGGTGGGGGGGACCTGGGATACGCAGTATTTT. As protein: CASREVGGTWDTQYF.

The chain links TRBV15 to TRBJ1-5; D unresolved. From germline, CDR1 is LNHNV and CDR2 YYDKDF (reference sequence). This CDR3 region has 15 residues. V dropped 0 bases and J dropped 4 bases, with 10 bases sitting between them. In nucleotides, the CDR3 is TGTGCCACCAGCAGAGATAGACACCCAAATCAGCCCCAGCATTTT. Its protein product is CATSRDRHPNQPQHF.

J is TRBJ1-6 and V is TRBV7-9, with a tentative D call TRBD1 (5 bases). CDR3 length: 13 amino acids. The germline V gene encodes CDR1 SEHNR and CDR2 FQNEAQ (reference sequence). V lost 4 bases, J lost 8 bases, and 9 bases lay in between. This CDR3 is CASSWGGDSPLHF. The CDR3 region has the DNA TGTGCCAGCAGCTGGGGGGGGGATTCACCCCTCCACTTT.

The chain employs TRBV7-2 and TRBJ1-1, with unresolved D. CDR1 SGHTA and CDR2 FQGNSA come from the germline V gene. This CDR3 is 14 amino acids long. Trimming removed 4 bases at V and 4 bases at J, with 13 bases between. CDR3 sequence (DNA): TGTGCCAGCAGCTCTACGGGCCGGGGCACTGAAGCTTTCTTT. Amino acid sequence: CASSSTGRGTEAFF.

The V gene is TRBV9, the J gene TRBJ1-1, with D perhaps matching TRBD1 (6 bases). Per the germline V gene, CDR1 is SGDLS and CDR2 is YYNGEE. The ends were cut back, 4 bases at V and 3 bases at J, with 10 bases in the middle. This CDR3 is 13 amino acids long. DNA for the CDR3: TGTGCCAGCAGCTCACAGGGCCACACTGAAGCTTTCTTT. Its translation is CASSSQGHTEAFF.

The CDR3 here is CASSLESGGGNSPLHF. As DNA, the CDR3 is TGTGCCAGCAGCTTAGAGTCTGGCGGGGGGAATTCACCCCTCCACTTT. The chain is built from TRBV7-6 and TRBJ1-6, with D possibly TRBD1 on 5 matching bases. In germline, CDR1 is SGHVS, CDR2 FNYEAQ. The CDR3 spans 16 residues. The V and J ends lost 1 base and 7 bases respectively, with 14 bases between them.

The rearrangement uses TRBV7-6 and TRBJ1-4; 9 positions agree with TRBD1. CDR1 and CDR2 (germline): SGHVS, FNYEAQ. The ends lost 5 bases at V and 7 bases at J; junction bases unmatched: 11. The CDR3 spans 16 residues. The CDR3 bases are TGTGCCAGCAGCCGTGGACCGGGACAGGGCGCTGAAAAACTGTTTTTT. It yields the protein CASSRGPGQGAEKLFF.

The chain combines TRBV3-1 (or the pseudogene TRBV3-2) with TRBJ2-4, with TRBD2 as a possible D gene (7 bases). The CDR3 extends over 19 amino acids. Germline CDR1 LGHDT, CDR2 YNNKEL (reference sequence). V was shortened by 2 bases and J by 0 bases, with 20 bases between the two germline ends. Here the CDR3 reads CASSQIWGGGDLAKNIQYF. CDR3 in DNA: TGTGCCAGCAGCCAAATTTGGGGGGGCGGCGATTTAGCCAAAAACATTCAGTACTTC.

The chain joins TRBV19 to TRBJ2-1, with 8 bases matching TRBD2. The CDR3 runs 15 residues. The germline V gene encodes CDR1 LNHDA and CDR2 SQIVND (reference sequence). Trimming removed 3 bases from V and 2 bases from J; junction bases left unmatched: 3. CDR3 nucleotide sequence: TGTGCCAGTAGTATTGTACTAGCGGCCTACAATGAGCAGTTCTTC. Protein product: CASSIVLAAYNEQFF.

The chain joins TRBV29-1 to TRBJ1-1, with 8 nucleotides matching TRBD1. This CDR3 comprises 14 residues. With 3 bases clipped from V and 4 bases from J, the junction kept 7 bases outside the gene matches. Germline lookup yields CDR1 SQVTM and CDR2 ANQGSEA. The CDR3 loop is CSVDTNRGSTEAFF. The CDR3 DNA follows: TGCAGCGTTGATACTAACAGGGGGAGCACTGAAGCTTTCTTT.

The rearrangement joins TRBV5-6 to TRBJ1-1; 11 nucleotides line up with TRBD1. The CDR3 has 13 amino acids. CDR1 is SGHDT and CDR2 is YYEEEE in the germline V gene. Trimming removed 2 bases from V and 8 bases from J; junction bases left unmatched: 2. The DNA of the CDR3 is TGTGCCAGCAGCTTCGGACAGGGGGCGGAAGCTTTCTTT. As protein: CASSFGQGAEAFF.